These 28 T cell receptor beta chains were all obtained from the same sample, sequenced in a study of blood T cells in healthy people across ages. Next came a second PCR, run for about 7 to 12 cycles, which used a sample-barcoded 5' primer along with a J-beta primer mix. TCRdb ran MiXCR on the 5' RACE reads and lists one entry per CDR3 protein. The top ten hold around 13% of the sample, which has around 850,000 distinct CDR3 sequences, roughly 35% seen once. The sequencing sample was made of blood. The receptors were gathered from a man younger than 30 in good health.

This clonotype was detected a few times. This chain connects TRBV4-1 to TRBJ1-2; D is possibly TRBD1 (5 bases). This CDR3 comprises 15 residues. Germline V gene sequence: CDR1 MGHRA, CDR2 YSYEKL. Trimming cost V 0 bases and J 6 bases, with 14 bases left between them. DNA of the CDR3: TGCGCCAGCAGCCAAGAAAGCGGGGCACGAGATGGCTACACCTTC. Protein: CASSQESGARDGYTF.

CDR3 sequence reads: CASSLGTLSYNEQFF. The CDR3 coding sequence is TGTGCCAGCAGCTTGGGGACACTCTCCTACAATGAGCAGTTCTTC. The rearrangement uses TRBV5-6 and TRBJ2-1; possibly TRBD1 for D (5 bases). CDR1 SGHDT and CDR2 YYEEEE come from the germline V gene. This CDR3 comprises 15 residues. V lost 0 bases and J lost 0, with 7 bases in between. Using reference TRBV5-6 and TRBJ2-1 for the parts outside the CDR3, the full variable domain is DAGVTQSPTHLIKTRGQQVTLRCSPKSGHDTVSWYQQALGQGPQFIFQYYEEEERQRGNFPDRFSGHQFPNYSSELNVNALLLGDSALYLCASSLGTLSYNEQFFGPGTRLTVL.

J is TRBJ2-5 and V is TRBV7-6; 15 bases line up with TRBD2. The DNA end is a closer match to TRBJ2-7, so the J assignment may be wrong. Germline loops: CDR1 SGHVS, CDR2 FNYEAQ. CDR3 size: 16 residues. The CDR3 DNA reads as TGTGCCAGCAGCCCTGGGACTAGCGGGGGGAACTACGAGCAGTACTTC. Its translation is CASSPGTSGGNYEQYF.

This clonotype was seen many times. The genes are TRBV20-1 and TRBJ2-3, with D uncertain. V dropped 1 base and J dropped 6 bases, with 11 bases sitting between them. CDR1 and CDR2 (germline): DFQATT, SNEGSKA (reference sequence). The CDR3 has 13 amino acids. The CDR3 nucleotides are TGCAGTGCTAGAGTCCCCCCCCTGGATACGCAGTATTTT. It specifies CSARVPPLDTQYF.

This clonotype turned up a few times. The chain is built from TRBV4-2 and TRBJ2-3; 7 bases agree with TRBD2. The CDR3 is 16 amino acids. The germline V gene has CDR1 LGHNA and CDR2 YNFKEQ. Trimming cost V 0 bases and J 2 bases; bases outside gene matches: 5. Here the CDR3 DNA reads TGTGCCAGCAGCCAAGACCGGCGGGGGTTCACAGATACGCAGTATTTT. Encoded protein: CASSQDRRGFTDTQYF.

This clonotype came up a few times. CDR3 bases: TGTGCCAGCAGTTTATTGGGGGCCACTGAAGCTTTCTTT. Encoded protein: CASSLLGATEAFF. The chain combines TRBV12-3 or TRBV12-4 with TRBJ1-1; a possible D gene is TRBD1 (6 bases). The V and J ends lost 2 bases and 4 bases respectively, with 8 bases between them. CDR3 length: 13 amino acids.

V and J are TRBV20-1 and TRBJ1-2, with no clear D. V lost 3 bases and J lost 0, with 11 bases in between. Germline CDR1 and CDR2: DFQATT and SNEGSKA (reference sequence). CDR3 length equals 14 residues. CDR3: CSASDLTSNYGYTF. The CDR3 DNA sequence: TGCAGTGCTAGCGATTTAACATCTAACTATGGCTACACCTTC.

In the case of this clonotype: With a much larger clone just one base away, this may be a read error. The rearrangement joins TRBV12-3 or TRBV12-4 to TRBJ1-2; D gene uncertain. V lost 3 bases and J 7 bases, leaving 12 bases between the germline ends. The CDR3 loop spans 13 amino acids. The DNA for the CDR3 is TGTGCCAGCAGTTTCGGGGTGGGGTGTGGCTACACCTTC. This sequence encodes CASSFGVGCGYTF.

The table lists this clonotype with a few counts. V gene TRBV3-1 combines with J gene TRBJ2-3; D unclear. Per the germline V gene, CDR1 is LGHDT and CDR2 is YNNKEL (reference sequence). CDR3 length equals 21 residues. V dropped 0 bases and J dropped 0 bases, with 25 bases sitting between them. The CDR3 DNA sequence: TGTGCCAGCAGCCAAGATTCCCCTTCGGATTCTGGGGAAGCTAGCACAGATACGCAGTATTTT. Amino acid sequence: CASSQDSPSDSGEASTDTQYF.

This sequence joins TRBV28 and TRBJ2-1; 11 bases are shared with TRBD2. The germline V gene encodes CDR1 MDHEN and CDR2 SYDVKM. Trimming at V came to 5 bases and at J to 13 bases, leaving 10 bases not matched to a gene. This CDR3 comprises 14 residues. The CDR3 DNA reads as TGTGCCAGCAGTGCTAGCGGGAGGTGGGAGACCCAGTTCTTC. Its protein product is CASSASGRWETQFF.

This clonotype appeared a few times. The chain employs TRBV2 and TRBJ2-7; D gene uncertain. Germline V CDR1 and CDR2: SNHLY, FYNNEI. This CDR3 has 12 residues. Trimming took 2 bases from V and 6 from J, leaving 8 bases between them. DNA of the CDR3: TGTGCCAGCAGTGAAAGGGTAGGCGAGCAGTACTTC. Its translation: CASSERVGEQYF.

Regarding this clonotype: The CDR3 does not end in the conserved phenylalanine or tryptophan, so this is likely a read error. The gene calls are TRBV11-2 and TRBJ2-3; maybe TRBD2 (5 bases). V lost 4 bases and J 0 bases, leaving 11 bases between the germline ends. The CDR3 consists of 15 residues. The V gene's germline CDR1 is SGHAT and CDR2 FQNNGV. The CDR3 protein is CASSSPRVSTDTQYY. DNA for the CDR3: TGTGCCAGCAGCTCCCCGCGGGTTAGCACAGATACGCAGTATTAT.

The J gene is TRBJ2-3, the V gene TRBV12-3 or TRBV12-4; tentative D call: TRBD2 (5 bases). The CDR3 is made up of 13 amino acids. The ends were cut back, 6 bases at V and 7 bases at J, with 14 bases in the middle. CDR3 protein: CASSPGKPHTQYF. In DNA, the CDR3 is TGTGCCAGCAGCCCCGGGAAGCCTCATACGCAGTATTTT.

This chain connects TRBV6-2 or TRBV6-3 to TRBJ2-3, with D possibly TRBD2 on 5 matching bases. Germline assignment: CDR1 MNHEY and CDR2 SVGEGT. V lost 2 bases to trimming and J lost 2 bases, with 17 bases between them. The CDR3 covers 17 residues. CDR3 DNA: TGTGCCAGCAGTTACCCCATAACTAGGGCCTCCACAGATACGCAGTATTTT. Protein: CASSYPITRASTDTQYF.

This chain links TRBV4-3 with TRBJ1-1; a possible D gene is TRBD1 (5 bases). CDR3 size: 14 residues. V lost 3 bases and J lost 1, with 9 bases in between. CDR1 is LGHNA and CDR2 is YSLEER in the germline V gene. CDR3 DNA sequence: TGCGCCAGCAGCCACGTTACAGGGAACACTGAAGCTTTCTTT. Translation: CASSHVTGNTEAFF.

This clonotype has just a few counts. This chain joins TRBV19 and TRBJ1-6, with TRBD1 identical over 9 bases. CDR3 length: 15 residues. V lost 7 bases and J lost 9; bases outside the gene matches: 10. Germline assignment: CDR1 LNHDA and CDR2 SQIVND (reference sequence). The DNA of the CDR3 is TGTGCCAGTATCGATACAGGGGGCCGGTCTTCACCCCTCCACTTT. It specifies CASIDTGGRSSPLHF.

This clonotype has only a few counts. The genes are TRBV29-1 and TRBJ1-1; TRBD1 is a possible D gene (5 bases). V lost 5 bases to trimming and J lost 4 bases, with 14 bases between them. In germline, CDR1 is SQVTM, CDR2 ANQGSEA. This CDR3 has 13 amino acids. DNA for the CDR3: TGCAGCGTTAGGGGCGTCTTGGGCACTGAAGCTTTCTTT. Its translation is CSVRGVLGTEAFF.

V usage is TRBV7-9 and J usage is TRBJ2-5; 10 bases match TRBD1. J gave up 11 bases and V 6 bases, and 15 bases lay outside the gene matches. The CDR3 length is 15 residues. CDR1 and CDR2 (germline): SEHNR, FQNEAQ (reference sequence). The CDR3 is CASSPGTGVYNEQYF. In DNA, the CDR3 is TGTGCCAGCAGTCCCGGGACAGGGGTTTACAATGAGCAGTACTTC.

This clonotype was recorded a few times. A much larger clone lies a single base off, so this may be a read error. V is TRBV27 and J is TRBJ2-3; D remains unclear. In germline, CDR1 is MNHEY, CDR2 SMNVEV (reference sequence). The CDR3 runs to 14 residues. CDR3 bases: TGTGCCAGCAGTGTATCGGCAGGCACAGATACGCAGTATTTT. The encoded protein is CASSVSAGTDTQYF.

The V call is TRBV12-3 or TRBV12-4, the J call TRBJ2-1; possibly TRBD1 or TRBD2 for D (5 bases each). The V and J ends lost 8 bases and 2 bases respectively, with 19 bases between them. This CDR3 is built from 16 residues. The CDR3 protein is CASVPVGDRAYNEQFF. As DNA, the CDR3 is TGTGCCAGCGTCCCGGTGGGGGATCGCGCCTACAATGAGCAGTTCTTC.

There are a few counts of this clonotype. CDR3 nucleotides: TGTGCCAGCCGGGGGGGGGTCTCCTACAATGAGCAGTACTTC. Protein: CASRGGVSYNEQYF. The chain couples TRBV12-3 or TRBV12-4 to TRBJ2-7, with TRBD2 identical over 8 bases. With 8 bases clipped from V and 7 bases from J, the junction kept 13 bases outside the gene matches. This CDR3 is built from 14 residues.

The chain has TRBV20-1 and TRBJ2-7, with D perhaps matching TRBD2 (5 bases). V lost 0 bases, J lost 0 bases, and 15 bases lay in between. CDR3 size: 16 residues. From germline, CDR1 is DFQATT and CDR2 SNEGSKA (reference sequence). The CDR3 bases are TGCAGTGCTAGAGATAGTTGGCGAGGGAGCTCCTACGAGCAGTACTTC. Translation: CSARDSWRGSSYEQYF.

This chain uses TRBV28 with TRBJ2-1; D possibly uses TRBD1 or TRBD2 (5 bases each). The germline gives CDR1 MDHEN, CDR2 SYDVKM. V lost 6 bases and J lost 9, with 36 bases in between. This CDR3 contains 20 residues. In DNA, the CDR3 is TGTGCCAGCAGCTTGCCCGGTGTCCCGACCGGGCCCGGGGCGGATCCTGAGCAGTTCTTC. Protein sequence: CASSLPGVPTGPGADPEQFF.

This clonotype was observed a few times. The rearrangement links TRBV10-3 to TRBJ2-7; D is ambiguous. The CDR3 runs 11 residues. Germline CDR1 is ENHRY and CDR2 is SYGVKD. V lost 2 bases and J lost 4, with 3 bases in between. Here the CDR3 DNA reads TGTGCCATCAGTGAGGATTACGAGCAGTACTTC. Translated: CAISEDYEQYF.

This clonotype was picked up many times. The CDR3 loop reads CASSSTGTRVNEQFF. The DNA for the CDR3 is TGTGCCAGCAGCTCCACCGGGACTCGGGTCAATGAGCAGTTCTTC. V and J are TRBV5-6 and TRBJ2-1, with a weak D call TRBD2 (6 bases). The CDR3 contains 15 residues. V lost 3 bases to trimming and J lost 6 bases, with 16 bases between them. The V gene's germline CDR1 is SGHDT and CDR2 YYEEEE. Looking up the rest from reference TRBV5-6 and TRBJ2-1 gives the full variable domain: DAGVTQSPTHLIKTRGQQVTLRCSPKSGHDTVSWYQQALGQGPQFIFQYYEEEERQRGNFPDRFSGHQFPNYSSELNVNALLLGDSALYLCASSSTGTRVNEQFFGPGTRLTVL.

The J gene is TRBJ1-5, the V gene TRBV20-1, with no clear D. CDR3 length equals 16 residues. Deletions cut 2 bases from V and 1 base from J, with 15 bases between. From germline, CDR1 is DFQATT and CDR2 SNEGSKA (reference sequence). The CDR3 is CSARPGPRTSNQPQHF. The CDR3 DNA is TGCAGTGCTAGACCCGGACCGCGTACGAGCAATCAGCCCCAGCATTTT.

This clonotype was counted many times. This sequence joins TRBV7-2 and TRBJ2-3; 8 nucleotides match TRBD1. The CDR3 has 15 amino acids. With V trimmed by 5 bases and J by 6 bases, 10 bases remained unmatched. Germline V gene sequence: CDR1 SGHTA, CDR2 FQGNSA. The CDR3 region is CASSTGQGVGDTQYF. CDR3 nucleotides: TGTGCCAGCAGCACCGGACAGGGAGTAGGGGATACGCAGTATTTT. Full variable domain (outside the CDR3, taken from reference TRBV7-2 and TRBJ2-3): GAGVSQSPSNKVTEKGKDVELRCDPISGHTALYWYRQSLGQGLEFLIYFQGNSAPDKSGLPSDRFSAERTGGSVSTLTIQRTQQEDSAVYLCASSTGQGVGDTQYFGPGTRLTVL.

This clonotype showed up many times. The CDR3 sequence: CASSKGWGQPGGYTF. CDR3 sequence (DNA): TGTGCCAGCAGCAAAGGCTGGGGACAGCCGGGTGGCTACACCTTC. The chain employs TRBV21-1 and TRBJ1-2; the table names TRBD1, a call not compared with the DNA. TRBV21-1 is an annotated pseudogene. There are 15 residues in the CDR3.